These 15 T cell receptor beta chains share one sample of origin, sequenced in a study of T cell repertoires in cytomegalovirus infection. In TCRdb, the reads were re-called with MiXCR into one record per CDR3 protein. The sample carries 150,000 or so distinct CDR3 sequences, roughly a sixth recorded once. Sequenced material: CD8+ T cells from PBMCs. The origin of the receptors is a human donor in good health (CMV status not recorded). Some clones in this sample may be carry-over from other donors' samples.

The gene calls are TRBV29-1 and TRBJ2-1, with 9 bases aligning to TRBD2. V lost 7 bases to trimming and J lost 8 bases; unmatched junction nucleotides: 12. The CDR3 has 14 residues. Germline lookup yields CDR1 SQVTM and CDR2 ANQGSEA. As DNA, the CDR3 is TGCAGCGCCGATCCAGGACTAGCGACCGATGAGCAGTTCTTC. This encodes CSADPGLATDEQFF.

This clonotype was detected a few times. This rearrangement joins TRBV2 to TRBJ2-7; possible D gene TRBD2, 5 bases. Deletions cut 6 bases from V and 4 bases from J, with 13 bases between. Germline CDR1 SNHLY, CDR2 FYNNEI. This CDR3 has 13 residues. CDR3 sequence (DNA): TGTGCCAGCAGCGGCCTAGCTCGTTACGAGCAGTACTTC. Encoded protein: CASSGLARYEQYF. Full variable domain (missing parts from reference TRBV2 and TRBJ2-7): EPEVTQTPSHQVTQMGQEVILRCVPISNHLYFYWYRQILGQKVEFLVSFYNNEISEKSEIFDDQFSVERPDGSNFTLKIRSTKLEDSAMYFCASSGLARYEQYFGPGTRLTVT.

A few counts support this clonotype. V is TRBV2 and J is TRBJ2-1, with TRBD2 matching 11 bases. Germline V lookup: CDR1 SNHLY, CDR2 FYNNEI. This CDR3 has 14 residues. V lost 4 bases, J lost 9 bases, and 5 bases stayed unmatched. The DNA of the CDR3 is TGTGCCAGCAGTGGCACTAGCGGGGGAAGTGAGCAGTTCTTC. Protein: CASSGTSGGSEQFF. Full variable domain (rest looked up from reference TRBV2 and TRBJ2-1): EPEVTQTPSHQVTQMGQEVILRCVPISNHLYFYWYRQILGQKVEFLVSFYNNEISEKSEIFDDQFSVERPDGSNFTLKIRSTKLEDSAMYFCASSGTSGGSEQFFGPGTRLTVL.

The V call is TRBV7-8, the J call TRBJ2-1, with D unclear. The CDR3 has 13 amino acids. Germline V gene data show CDR1 as SGHVS and CDR2 as FQNEAQ. Trimming took 5 bases from V and 4 from J, leaving 9 bases between them. This CDR3 reads CASSQPRYNEQFF. The CDR3 DNA follows: TGTGCCAGCAGCCAACCCCGTTACAATGAGCAGTTCTTC.

In its sample, this clonotype was seen a few times. The chain has TRBV7-8 and TRBJ1-5, with a weak D call TRBD1 (6 bases). V lost 0 bases to trimming and J lost 3 bases, with 12 bases between them. This CDR3 has 16 residues. Germline-derived CDR1 and CDR2 are SGHVS and FQNEAQ. CDR3 nucleotide sequence: TGTGCCAGCAGCTTAGCGGGGGGGGGCGTCAATCAGCCCCAGCATTTT. Translated: CASSLAGGGVNQPQHF.

This chain joins TRBV7-6 and TRBJ2-7, with 12 bases lining up with TRBD2. CDR1 is SGHVS and CDR2 is FNYEAQ in the germline V gene. After removal of 3 bases from V and 4 bases from J, the junction contained 7 bases not matched to a gene. The CDR3 loop spans 16 amino acids. The CDR3 sequence: CASSFGLAGREYEQYF. CDR3 DNA sequence: TGTGCCAGCAGCTTCGGACTAGCGGGACGGGAGTACGAGCAGTACTTC.

This clonotype came up a few times. The chain employs TRBV7-3 and TRBJ2-1, with TRBD1 matching over 10 bases. CDR1 is SGHTA and CDR2 is FQGTGA in the germline V gene. V shed 8 bases, J shed 9 bases, and the junction held 4 bases outside the gene matches. The CDR3 runs 12 residues. CDR3 sequence reads: CASGQGGAEQFF. The CDR3 bases are TGTGCCAGCGGACAGGGGGGGGCTGAGCAGTTCTTC.

This clonotype turned up a few times. The V and J genes are TRBV12-3 or TRBV12-4 and TRBJ2-5; TRBD2 matches at 10 bases. After removal of 6 bases from V and 4 bases from J, the junction contained 8 bases not matched to a gene. This CDR3 is 15 amino acids long. The CDR3 bases are TGTGCCAGCAGAGCTAGCGGGAGCTGGGGAGAGACCCAGTACTTC. Protein: CASRASGSWGETQYF.

This clonotype was seen only a few times. This chain uses TRBV7-9 with TRBJ2-7; D is unresolved. Germline lookup yields CDR1 SEHNR and CDR2 FQNEAQ (reference sequence). The CDR3 totals 15 residues. Trimming stripped 0 bases from V and 6 bases from J, with 15 bases between. This chain's CDR3 is CASSLADTSAAEQYF. CDR3 nucleotide sequence: TGTGCCAGCAGCTTAGCCGACACGTCCGCAGCCGAGCAGTACTTC.

This clonotype was seen at least ten times. The chain has TRBV7-8 and TRBJ2-3, with D unclear. V was cut by 3 bases and J by 0 bases, with 13 bases left in between. Germline CDR1 SGHVS, CDR2 FQNEAQ. The CDR3 spans 16 residues. The CDR3 region is CASSFHRLQSTDTQYF. Here the CDR3 DNA reads TGTGCCAGCAGCTTCCACAGACTCCAAAGCACAGATACGCAGTATTTT. Using reference TRBV7-8 and TRBJ2-3 for the parts outside the CDR3, the full variable domain is GAGVSQSPRYKVAKRGQDVALRCDPISGHVSLFWYQQALGQGPEFLTYFQNEAQLDKSGLPSDRFFAERPEGSVSTLKIQRTQQEDSAVYLCASSFHRLQSTDTQYFGPGTRLTVL.

This clonotype showed up just a few times. V and J are TRBV30 and TRBJ1-1; a weak D match, TRBD1 (5 bases). The CDR3 is 11 amino acids. The germline V gene has CDR1 GTSNPN and CDR2 SVGIG (reference sequence). The CDR3 region is CASRGHTEAFF. The CDR3 DNA is TGTGCTTCTCGGGGCCACACTGAAGCTTTCTTT.

The CDR3 is CSVLTSGRYNEQFF. The CDR3 DNA sequence: TGCAGCGTCCTTACTAGCGGTCGTTACAATGAGCAGTTCTTC. This chain joins TRBV29-1 and TRBJ2-1; 8 nucleotides line up with TRBD2. CDR3 size: 14 residues. V dropped 6 bases and J dropped 4; count of bases not matched to a gene: 8. CDR1 and CDR2 from the germline V gene are SQVTM and ANQGSEA.

This clonotype was recorded at least ten times. The chain has TRBV6-1 and TRBJ1-5; TRBD1 matches at 9 bases. The CDR3 totals 14 residues. From germline, CDR1 is MNHNS and CDR2 SASEGT. The junction had 7 bases not matched to a gene; V was cut back by 7 bases and J by 6 bases. Here the CDR3 DNA reads TGTGCCAGCAAATTGACAGGGGGAGGTCAGCCCCAGCATTTT. Translating gives CASKLTGGGQPQHF.

The chain employs TRBV6-5 and TRBJ2-1; D gene ambiguous. V was clipped by 5 bases and J by 15 bases, with 20 bases between them. CDR1 MNHEY and CDR2 SVGAGI come from the germline V gene. The CDR3 length is 13 residues. CDR3 region: CASSPAPRRLGFF. The CDR3 region has the DNA TGTGCCAGCAGTCCAGCCCCGAGGAGATTAGGGTTCTTC.

The chain uses TRBV28 and TRBJ1-6; TRBD1 agrees at 7 bases. After removal of 6 bases from V and 12 bases from J, the junction contained 11 bases not matched to a gene. Germline-derived CDR1 and CDR2 are MDHEN and SYDVKM. This CDR3 region has 14 residues. The CDR3 DNA follows: TGTGCCAGCAGCCCCGTAATGGGACAGAAACCCCTCCACTTT. Protein sequence: CASSPVMGQKPLHF. The complete variable domain, with remaining parts taken from reference TRBV28 and TRBJ1-6, reads DVKVTQSSRYLVKRTGEKVFLECVQDMDHENMFWYRQDPGLGLRLIYFSYDVKMKEKGDIPEGYSVSREKKERFSLILESASTNQTSMYLCASSPVMGQKPLHFGNGTRLTVT.